Presented here are 15 T cell receptor beta chains from one specimen sequenced in a study of beta chain features in type 1 diabetes. The sequenced template was cDNA made from the entire isolated RNA. Profiling relied on immunoSEQ multiplex PCR, and the TCRdb table lists in-frame clones only, not all of them. The table has some 200,000 clones, 16% seen once; the top ten hold less than 0.09%. The antigens for these receptors are not known. Study results and limitations: TCRB CDR3s were moderately but significantly shorter in Type 1 diabetes patients in all four CD4+ subsets.

Sequenced material: naive CD4+ T cells from blood. The receptors come from a man between 25 and 39 years old with type 1 diabetes.

CDR3 DNA: TGTGCCAGCAGCTTAGATGGCGGATTAATCACTGAAGCTTTCTTT. It specifies CASSLDGGLITEAFF. The chain recombines TRBV7-2 with TRBJ1-1; D not certain. Germline CDR1 SGHTA, CDR2 FQGNSA. Deletions cut 1 base from V and 4 bases from J, with 13 bases between. The CDR3 covers 15 residues. Drawing the rest from reference TRBV7-2 and TRBJ1-1, the complete variable domain is GAGVSQSPSNKVTEKGKDVELRCDPISGHTALYWYRQSLGQGLEFLIYFQGNSAPDKSGLPSDRFSAERTGGSVSTLTIQRTQQEDSAVYLCASSLDGGLITEAFFGQGTRLTVV.

The rearrangement uses TRBV29-1 and TRBJ1-5; D unclear. Trimming stripped 4 bases from V and 4 bases from J, with 11 bases between. Germline assignment: CDR1 SQVTM and CDR2 ANQGSEA. The CDR3 is 13 residues long. CDR3 protein: CSVGDNRNQPQHF. The CDR3 nucleotides are TGCAGCGTTGGTGATAATAGGAATCAGCCCCAGCATTTT.

This clone showed up just a few times. CDR3 residues: CASSPGQGQAYEQYF. The CDR3, as DNA: TGTGCCAGCTCACCAGGCCAAGGACAGGCCTACGAGCAGTACTTC. The chain couples TRBV18 to TRBJ2-7; 7 bases are a match to TRBD1. V shed 2 bases and J 2 bases; nucleotides not matched to a gene: 6. The CDR3 has 15 residues. The germline CDR1 and CDR2 sequences are KGHSH and LQKENI.

This chain joins TRBV29-1 and TRBJ2-3, with 9 bases that match TRBD2. The CDR3 loop spans 12 amino acids. CDR1 and CDR2 (germline): SQVTM, ANQGSEA. V gave up 7 bases and J gave up 4 bases; unmatched junction bases: 3. CDR3 sequence (DNA): TGCAGCGGTAGCGGGAGCGCAGATACGCAGTATTTT. Protein: CSGSGSADTQYF.

This chain links TRBV4-1 with TRBJ2-5, with 13 bases fitting TRBD2. V dropped 1 base and J dropped 4; count of bases not matched to a gene: 3. Germline V CDR1 and CDR2: MGHRA, YSYEKL. The CDR3 covers 16 residues. Here the CDR3 reads CASSQGGLAGLETQYF. In DNA form, the CDR3 reads TGCGCCAGCAGCCAAGGGGGACTAGCGGGATTAGAGACCCAGTACTTC.

This clone was found a few times. The V and J genes are TRBV29-1 and TRBJ2-6, with D perhaps matching TRBD1 (6 bases). CDR3 size: 13 residues. V gave up 6 bases and J gave up 4 bases, with 10 bases separating them. Germline V gene data show CDR1 as SQVTM and CDR2 as ANQGSEA. This CDR3 reads CSVLGTGANVLTF. CDR3 DNA: TGCAGCGTCCTCGGGACAGGGGCCAACGTCCTGACTTTC.

This clone was seen more than once but under ten times. The CDR3 DNA follows: TGTGCCAGCTCACCACGCGCCAGGCGCTTGGAGCAGTACTTC. Protein product: CASSPRARRLEQYF. The chain joins TRBV18 to TRBJ2-7; D is undetermined. V lost 1 base and J 7 bases, leaving 14 bases between the germline ends. Germline V gene sequence: CDR1 KGHSH, CDR2 LQKENI. CDR3 length: 14 amino acids.

The chain employs TRBV28 and TRBJ1-2; D is uncertain. This CDR3 is 11 amino acids long. Per germline, CDR1 MDHEN and CDR2 SYDVKM. The V end was cut by 8 bases, the J end by 4 bases, with 8 bases between. The CDR3 region is CASGRGYGYTF. The CDR3 bases are TGTGCCAGCGGACGGGGCTATGGCTACACCTTC.

V is TRBV2 and J is TRBJ2-5, with D possibly TRBD1 on 6 matching bases. This CDR3 comprises 14 residues. CDR1 is SNHLY and CDR2 is FYNNEI in the germline V gene. V lost 1 base and J 3 bases, leaving 9 bases between the germline ends. In DNA form, the CDR3 reads TGTGCCAGCAGTGAAGAGTCAGGGGAAGAGACCCAGTACTTC. Its protein product is CASSEESGEETQYF.

This clone was seen more than once but under ten times. The chain recombines TRBV7-2 with TRBJ2-1, with D possibly matching TRBD1 (6 bases). This CDR3 region has 15 residues. Germline V lookup: CDR1 SGHTA, CDR2 FQGNSA. V was pared by 5 bases and J by 9 bases, with 20 bases between. CDR3 amino acids: CASSPRQALGGEQFF. The CDR3 DNA reads as TGTGCCAGCAGCCCAAGACAGGCCCTAGGCGGTGAGCAGTTCTTC.

In this sample, this clone turned up a few times. The chain links TRBV30 to TRBJ2-4; perhaps TRBD1 as D (6 bases). The CDR3 is made up of 16 amino acids. Germline lookup yields CDR1 GTSNPN and CDR2 SVGIG (reference sequence). Trimming removed 4 bases at V and 0 bases at J, with 16 bases between. The CDR3, as DNA: TGTGCCTGGACCCCAATAGGGGGTCTAGCCAAAAACATTCAGTACTTC. Protein: CAWTPIGGLAKNIQYF.

CDR3 amino acids: CASSTPNGRGDGYTF. As DNA, the CDR3 is TGCGCCAGCAGCACCCCCAATGGGAGGGGAGATGGCTACACCTTC. The chain carries TRBV5-1 and TRBJ1-2, with a possible D match to TRBD1 (5 bases). V was trimmed by 4 bases and J by 6 bases, leaving 19 bases between them. Germline lookup yields CDR1 SGHRS and CDR2 YFSETQ. There are 15 residues in the CDR3.

The J gene is TRBJ2-3, the V gene TRBV23-1; 14 bases align to TRBD2. TRBV23-1 is assigned to the ORF class and has an uncertain function. Unmatched junction bases numbered 10, after V lost 7 bases and J lost 1 base. CDR3 length equals 18 residues. The CDR3 DNA sequence: TGCGCCAGCAACGGACTAGCGGGAGGCCGAATTCGCACAGATACGCAGTATTTT. Its protein product is CASNGLAGGRIRTDTQYF.

The CDR3 bases are TGTGCCAGCAGAAATGAGAGAGCCGGGAGGACCCAGTACTTC. Its translation: CASRNERAGRTQYF. V is TRBV5-6 and J is TRBJ2-5; TRBD2 is a possible D gene (6 bases). Germline loops: CDR1 SGHDT, CDR2 YYEEEE. CDR3 length: 14 residues. The V gene lost 5 bases and the J gene lost 7 bases, with 18 bases spanning the gap. Looking up the rest from reference TRBV5-6 and TRBJ2-5 gives the full variable domain: DAGVTQSPTHLIKTRGQQVTLRCSPKSGHDTVSWYQQALGQGPQFIFQYYEEEERQRGNFPDRFSGHQFPNYSSELNVNALLLGDSALYLCASRNERAGRTQYFGPGTRLLVL.

The gene calls are TRBV7-2 and TRBJ2-3; 10 bases fit TRBD1. The CDR3 sequence is 15 residues long. The V gene end was trimmed by 3 bases and the J gene end by 4 bases; junction bases not matched to a gene: 4. Germline lookup yields CDR1 SGHTA and CDR2 FQGNSA. The CDR3 is CASSFMGQGPDTQYF. CDR3 in DNA: TGTGCCAGCAGCTTCATGGGACAGGGGCCAGATACGCAGTATTTT.